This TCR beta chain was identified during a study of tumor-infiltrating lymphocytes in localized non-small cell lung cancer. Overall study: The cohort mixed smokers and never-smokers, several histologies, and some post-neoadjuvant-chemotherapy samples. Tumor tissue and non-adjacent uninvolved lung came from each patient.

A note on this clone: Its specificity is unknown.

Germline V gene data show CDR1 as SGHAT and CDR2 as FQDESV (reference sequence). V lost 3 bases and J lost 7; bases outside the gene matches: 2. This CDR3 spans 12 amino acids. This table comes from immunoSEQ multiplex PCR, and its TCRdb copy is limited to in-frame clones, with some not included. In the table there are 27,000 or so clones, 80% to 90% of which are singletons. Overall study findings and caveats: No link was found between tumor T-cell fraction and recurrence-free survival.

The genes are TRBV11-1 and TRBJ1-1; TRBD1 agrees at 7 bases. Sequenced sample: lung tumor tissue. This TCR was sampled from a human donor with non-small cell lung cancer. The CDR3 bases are TGTGCCAGCAGCTTCGGACAGGATGAAGCTTTCTTT. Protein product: CASSFGQDEAFF.